The 16 T cell receptor beta chains below were found in one sample sequenced in a study of patients and donors after allogeneic stem cell transplantation. TCRdb redid the calling of the RT-PCR reads with MiXCR, one entry per CDR3 protein. Of over 150,000 distinct CDR3 sequences in the sample, around 28% were seen once. The sample was blood, either unsorted or a sorted T cell fraction (not recorded which). All receptors come from a human donor who was either an allogeneic HSCT recipient or a stem cell or donor lymphocyte infusion donor (not recorded which). It is not recorded whose cells these are; they may come from a transplant donor.

This clonotype appeared a few times. The chain employs TRBV27 and TRBJ2-1; the match to TRBD2 covers 10 bases. CDR3 length: 18 residues. The germline V gene encodes CDR1 MNHEY and CDR2 SMNVEV (reference sequence). Trimming at V came to 0 bases and at J to 7 bases, leaving 12 bases not matched to a gene. The CDR3 protein is CASSLSRPLAGVGNEQFF. The CDR3 DNA reads TGTGCCAGCAGTTTATCCCGCCCGCTAGCGGGAGTGGGAAATGAGCAGTTCTTC.

The chain has TRBV6-2 or TRBV6-3 and TRBJ2-7; TRBD2 might be the D (5 bases). The CDR3 contains 12 residues. V gave up 1 base and J gave up 5 bases, with 6 bases separating them. The germline gives CDR1 MNHEY, CDR2 SVGEGT. The CDR3 loop reads CASSYWGDEQYF. The DNA for the CDR3 is TGTGCCAGCAGTTACTGGGGAGACGAGCAGTACTTC.

The V call is TRBV12-3 or TRBV12-4, the J call TRBJ2-5; possible D gene TRBD2, 6 bases. Trimming stripped 1 base from V and 5 bases from J, with 14 bases between. This CDR3 is 15 amino acids long. CDR3 in DNA: TGTGCCAGCAGTTTAGTGGGCGGGGAGAGGGAGACCCAGTACTTC. Translation gives CASSLVGGERETQYF.

The chain combines TRBV5-1 with TRBJ2-2; 8 nucleotides agree with TRBD2. With 6 bases clipped from V and 6 bases from J, the junction kept 7 bases outside the gene matches. Germline CDR1 is SGHRS and CDR2 is YFSETQ. The CDR3 length is 14 residues. The CDR3 here is CASTERERAGELFF. As DNA, the CDR3 is TGCGCCAGCACCGAGCGGGAGAGGGCCGGGGAGCTGTTTTTT. The entire variable domain, with the rest obtained from reference TRBV5-1 and TRBJ2-2, is as follows: KAGVTQTPRYLIKTRGQQVTLSCSPISGHRSVSWYQQTPGQGLQFLFEYFSETQRNKGNFPGRFSGRQFSNSRSEMNVSTLELGDSALYLCASTERERAGELFFGEGSRLTVL.

This clonotype came up a few times. The chain couples TRBV12-3 or TRBV12-4 to TRBJ2-2; TRBD2 matches at 11 bases. The CDR3 has 14 amino acids. The V and J ends lost 8 bases and 7 bases, in that order; junction bases with no gene match: 6. The CDR3 DNA sequence: TGTGCCAGCGGAGCTAGCGGGAGGATCGGGGAGCTGTTTTTT. This sequence encodes CASGASGRIGELFF.

The chain links TRBV2 to TRBJ2-7; perhaps TRBD1 as D (6 bases). This CDR3 contains 13 residues. In germline, CDR1 is SNHLY, CDR2 FYNNEI. The V and J ends lost 8 bases and 6 bases respectively, with 17 bases between them. The CDR3 spells CASHKTGFREQYF. Written as DNA, the CDR3 is TGTGCCAGCCACAAGACAGGCTTCCGCGAGCAGTACTTC.

This clonotype has a handful of counts. V is TRBV4-2 and J is TRBJ2-5; D might be TRBD1 (6 bases). Trimming pared 4 bases from V and 2 bases from J, leaving 8 bases between. There are 13 residues in the CDR3. The germline gives CDR1 LGHNA, CDR2 YNFKEQ. CDR3 bases: TGTGCCAGCAGCCCGACAGGTCAAGAGACCCAGTACTTC. The encoded protein is CASSPTGQETQYF.

This clonotype was counted many times. CDR3 sequence: CASSALQSSYNSPLHF. CDR3 bases: TGTGCCAGCAGTGCCTTACAGAGCTCCTATAATTCACCCCTCCACTTT. The genes are TRBV25-1 and TRBJ1-6, with D uncertain. The CDR3 totals 16 residues. The V and J ends lost 4 bases and 0 bases respectively, with 10 bases between them. Germline V gene data show CDR1 as MGHDK and CDR2 as SYGVNS.

This clonotype was detected many times. The chain is built from TRBV5-1 and TRBJ2-7, with no clear D. Between the trimmed V and J ends, which lost 2 bases and 4 bases, there was a span of 4 bases. The CDR3 has 11 residues. The germline V gene encodes CDR1 SGHRS and CDR2 YFSETQ. The CDR3 loop reads CASSFGYEQYF. CDR3 nucleotides: TGCGCCAGCAGCTTCGGGTACGAGCAGTACTTC.

The sample holds many counts of this clonotype. This chain uses TRBV6-5 with TRBJ1-2; the D is unclear. Germline loops: CDR1 MNHEY, CDR2 SVGAGI. The V and J ends lost 3 bases and 4 bases respectively, with 6 bases between them. The CDR3 sequence is 12 residues long. For the CDR3, the DNA is TGTGCCAGCAGTTATCAAGGCTATGGCTACACCTTC. Translated: CASSYQGYGYTF.

This clonotype appeared a few times. The chain has TRBV12-3 or TRBV12-4 and TRBJ1-5; D unresolved. The V end lost 2 bases, the J end lost 0 bases, and 8 bases lay between the germline ends. The CDR3 length is 15 residues. The CDR3 protein is CASSLSYGSNQPQHF. In DNA, the CDR3 is TGTGCCAGCAGTTTAAGTTACGGTAGCAATCAGCCCCAGCATTTT.

This chain links TRBV11-2 with TRBJ1-6; D is uncertain. With 5 bases removed from V and 2 bases from J, the gap between germline ends came to 13 bases. In germline, CDR1 is SGHAT, CDR2 FQNNGV. This CDR3 contains 16 residues. CDR3 in DNA: TGTGCCAGCAGCCCGGGGTTACGAACCTATAATTCACCCCTCCACTTT. This gives the protein CASSPGLRTYNSPLHF.

The chain has TRBV27 and TRBJ2-3, with a possible D match to TRBD2 (6 bases). Trimming removed 5 bases at V and 2 bases at J, with 17 bases between. Germline V gene lookup returns CDR1 MNHEY and CDR2 SMNVEV (reference sequence). The CDR3 has 16 amino acids. The CDR3: CASSPTSGAFTDTQYF. The CDR3 DNA follows: TGTGCCAGCAGTCCCACGTCGGGAGCCTTCACAGATACGCAGTATTTT.

The chain is built from TRBV4-3 and TRBJ2-3; 7 nucleotides align to TRBD2. The CDR3 covers 13 residues. Germline loops: CDR1 LGHNA, CDR2 YSLEER. J was trimmed by 12 bases and V by 1 base; bases with no gene match: 7. CDR3 nucleotides: TGCGCCAGCAGCCAAGTAGCCCTAGCGGAACAGTATTTT. Translating gives CASSQVALAEQYF.

V usage is TRBV18 and J usage is TRBJ1-1, with 7 bases fitting TRBD1. The CDR3 contains 16 residues. Germline CDR1 is KGHSH and CDR2 is LQKENI. V trimming: 1 base; J trimming: 0 bases; junction bases outside the gene matches: 5. The CDR3 coding sequence is TGTGCCAGCTCACCACAGACAGGGCCGGTGAACACTGAAGCTTTCTTT. This encodes CASSPQTGPVNTEAFF.

CDR3: CASSLSYRAGELFF. For the CDR3, the DNA is TGTGCCAGCAGTTTATCGTACAGGGCCGGGGAGCTGTTTTTT. The chain employs TRBV27 and TRBJ2-2, with TRBD1 as a possible D gene (6 bases). With 0 bases removed from V and 6 bases from J, the gap between germline ends came to 8 bases. This CDR3 spans 14 amino acids. Germline values: CDR1 MNHEY, CDR2 SMNVEV (reference sequence).